Included here is one T cell receptor (beta chain) sequence, with context. The sample originates from a study of blood T cell repertoires in COVID-19. Repertoires were generated with immunoSEQ multiplex PCR, while TCRdb's copy carries only in-frame clones and drops some. This sample has about 130,000 clones, with approximately 90% found just once. Germline lookup yields CDR1 SGHTA and CDR2 FQGNSA. There are 14 residues in the CDR3. V shed 1 base and J shed 4 bases, with 10 bases lying between them. V gene TRBV7-2 combines with J gene TRBJ1-1; D is perhaps TRBD1 (6 bases). The receptor was isolated from a man in his 60s with COVID-19, enrolled during active disease. What was sequenced was peripheral blood. The CDR3 nucleotides are TGTGCCAGCAGCTTAGACAGGGCGGCCACTGAAGCTTTCTTT. Protein: CASSLDRAATEAFF.